This T cell receptor beta chain derives from a study of blood T cell repertoires in COVID-19. Overall study context: The samples span acute and convalescent COVID-19 from the United States, Italy and Spain. Sample material is recorded as cDNA or gDNA derived from T cells, B-cell-depleted T cells, or PBMCs.

The germline CDR1 and CDR2 sequences are SGHNT and YYREEE (reference sequence). V lost 0 bases and J lost 2, with 9 bases in between. The CDR3 is 14 residues long. Per the study methods: Estimation of nucleated cell counts relied on the amplification of reference gene primers. The data were produced by immunoSEQ multiplex PCR, yet TCRdb's version contains in-frame clones alone and is incomplete. V, J and clone size were drawn from that table, and D and trimming were deduced from the DNA. The table has approximately 70,000 clones, over 80% seen once. The chain employs TRBV5-4 and TRBJ2-7; D perhaps matches TRBD2 (6 bases). The sequence was obtained from a human donor in a cohort sampled during active COVID-19. Sequencing was performed on peripheral blood. CDR3 amino acids: CASSLGGTAYEQYF. For the CDR3, the DNA is TGTGCCAGCAGCTTGGGTGGGACTGCCTACGAGCAGTACTTC.